These 5 T cell receptor beta chains were all obtained from the same sample, sequenced in a study of T cells in Graves' hyperthyroidism and ophthalmopathy. RNA transcripts were the template for amplifying TCR beta CDR3 regions. The primer set for the first-round RT-PCR of the TCR CDR3 was HTBI. TCRdb recomputed calls from the multiplex PCR reads with MiXCR, one row per CDR3 protein. The sample records around 520,000 distinct CDR3 sequences, around 13% being singletons. Sequencing input: blood. These receptors all come from a woman aged 40 to 50 with Graves' hyperthyroidism.

The table lists this clonotype with many counts. The chain recombines TRBV29-1 with TRBJ2-7; 10 nucleotides align to TRBD2. CDR1 is SQVTM, CDR2 ANQGSEA, per germline. Losses at the gene ends were 4 bases for V and 5 bases for J; bases not matched to a gene: 11. There are 15 residues in the CDR3. In DNA form, the CDR3 reads TGCAGCGTTGCTCTTCCTAGCGGGAGTCTCCACGAGCAGTACTTC. It yields the protein CSVALPSGSLHEQYF.

A few counts support this clonotype. This sequence joins TRBV6-6 and TRBJ2-2; D is tentatively TRBD1 or TRBD2 (5 bases each). The CDR3 spans 15 residues. Germline CDR1 MNHNY, CDR2 SVGAGI (reference sequence). The V and J ends lost 2 bases and 4 bases respectively, with 11 bases between them. The CDR3 loop reads CASSYGGRPTGELFF. The DNA of the CDR3 is TGTGCCAGCAGTTACGGGGGTCGACCCACCGGGGAGCTGTTTTTT.

This clonotype was counted at least ten times. This chain connects TRBV20-1 to TRBJ2-1, with TRBD2 matching 9 bases. The V segment lost 6 bases and the J segment 5 bases; nucleotides outside the gene matches: 8. Per germline, CDR1 DFQATT and CDR2 SNEGSKA (reference sequence). CDR3 length: 14 amino acids. The CDR3 reads CSASWASGNNEQFF. The CDR3 bases are TGCAGTGCCTCGTGGGCTAGCGGGAACAATGAGCAGTTCTTC.

The V call is TRBV6-1, the J call TRBJ1-4; TRBD1 is a possible D gene (5 bases). Germline loops: CDR1 MNHNS, CDR2 SASEGT. V lost 6 bases, J lost 10 bases, and 12 bases lay in between. There are 12 residues in the CDR3. CDR3 bases: TGTGCCAGCAGAGAGACAGAAGGAAAACTGTTTTTT. Protein sequence: CASRETEGKLFF.

This clonotype was picked up many times. V usage is TRBV28 and J usage is TRBJ1-2; 9 bases are shared with TRBD1. Germline V CDR1 and CDR2: MDHEN, SYDVKM. Trimming at V came to 6 bases and at J to 4 bases, leaving 6 bases not matched to a gene. The CDR3 spans 14 residues. This CDR3 reads CASRSGQGVYGYTF. The CDR3 DNA is TGTGCCAGCAGGTCGGGACAGGGTGTCTATGGCTACACCTTC.